These 7 T cell receptor beta chains came from one sample sequenced in a study of T cell clones after liver transplantation (dated by TCRdb to 2018 to 2020). The method behind the library was the immunoSEQ multiplex PCR assay. TCRdb took over this immuneACCESS table, retaining in-frame rearrangements with V and J assigned. Such tables are incomplete; in checked studies, under half of the missing clones stem from an unresolved V gene, and the remainder is unexplained. The sample yields more than 75,000 clones; 80% to 85% were counted once. The ten largest clones represent 0.4% to 0.6% of the sample. Sequenced here: CD4+ T cells from blood, sampled almost 47 months after liver transplant. Receptors were obtained from a human patient who received a liver transplant. After a transplant, not all T cells may be the patient's own; some may come from the graft donor.

The CDR3 coding sequence is TGTGCCAGCAGTTACTCAAGCGGGGCGGGCTACGAGCAGTACTTC. The encoded protein is CASSYSSGAGYEQYF. This chain joins TRBV6-6 and TRBJ2-7, with TRBD2 matching over 7 bases. The CDR3 spans 15 residues. Germline trimming cut 0 bases from V and 3 bases from J; bases unmatched to any gene: 5. Germline CDR1 is MNHNY and CDR2 is SVGAGI (reference sequence).

The chain uses TRBV29-1 and TRBJ2-3; no definite D call. Looked up from germline, CDR1 is SQVTM and CDR2 is ANQGSEA. This CDR3 region has 14 residues. V lost 3 bases to trimming and J lost 0 bases, with 10 bases between them. CDR3 bases: TGCAGCGTTGACGCAGTAGCTAGCACAGATACGCAGTATTTT. Translated, it gives CSVDAVASTDTQYF.

The gene calls are TRBV9 and TRBJ2-5; no reliable D call. V dropped 4 bases and J dropped 5 bases, with 9 bases sitting between them. CDR1 and CDR2 from the germline V gene are SGDLS and YYNGEE. The CDR3 length is 12 residues. The CDR3 DNA is TGTGCCAGCAGCTCCCGTGGGGAGACCCAGTACTTC. It encodes CASSSRGETQYF.

The rearrangement joins TRBV5-4 to TRBJ2-2, with D perhaps matching TRBD1 (6 bases). The CDR3 is made up of 16 amino acids. The germline CDR1 and CDR2 sequences are SGHNT and YYREEE (reference sequence). V lost 0 bases, J lost 5 bases, and 14 bases lay in between. In nucleotides, the CDR3 is TGTGCCAGCAGCTTGGCTCCGGGACAAACTACCGGGGAGCTGTTTTTT. It yields the protein CASSLAPGQTTGELFF. The full variable domain, completed using reference TRBV5-4 and TRBJ2-2, is ETGVTQSPTHLIKTRGQQVTLRCSSQSGHNTVSWYQQALGQGPQFIFQYYREEENGRGNFPPRFSGLQFPNYSSELNVNALELDDSALYLCASSLAPGQTTGELFFGEGSRLTVL.

This clone has only one observation. In DNA form, the CDR3 reads TGTGCCAGCAGCCAATCGAGAAACACCATATATTTT. Protein sequence: CASSQSRNTIYF. The rearrangement uses TRBV14 and TRBJ1-3; D gene uncertain. The CDR3 contains 12 residues. Germline loops: CDR1 SGHDN, CDR2 FVKESK. V was pared by 2 bases and J by 5 bases, with 4 bases between.

The CDR3 nucleotides read TGTGCCGTCCCCCAGCGAGGGACCTATGGCTACACCTTC. Translating gives CAVPQRGTYGYTF. The rearrangement uses TRBV30 and TRBJ1-2; D perhaps matches TRBD1 (5 bases). Germline V gene lookup returns CDR1 GTSNPN and CDR2 SVGIG (reference sequence). V gave up 8 bases and J gave up 4 bases, with 17 bases separating them. The CDR3 is 13 residues long.

The J gene is TRBJ2-1, the V gene TRBV1; the listed D gene, TRBD2, was not tested against the DNA. TRBV1 is a pseudogene segment. This CDR3 contains 17 residues. CDR3 DNA: TGCACCAGCAGCCAACCTCCAAGACGGGAGCAAGGCAATGAGCAGTTCTTC. It is translated as CTSSQPPRREQGNEQFF.